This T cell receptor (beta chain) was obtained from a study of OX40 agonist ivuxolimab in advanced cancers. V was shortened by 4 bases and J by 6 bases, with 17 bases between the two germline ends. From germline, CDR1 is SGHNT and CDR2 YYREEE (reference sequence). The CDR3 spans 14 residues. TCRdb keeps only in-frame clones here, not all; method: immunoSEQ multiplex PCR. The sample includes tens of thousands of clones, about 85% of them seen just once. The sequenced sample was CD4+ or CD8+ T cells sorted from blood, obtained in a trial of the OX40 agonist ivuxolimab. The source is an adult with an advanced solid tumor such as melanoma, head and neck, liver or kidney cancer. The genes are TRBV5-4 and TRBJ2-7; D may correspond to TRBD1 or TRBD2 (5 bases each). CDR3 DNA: TGTGCCAGCAGCCCCGGCGCCAGGGCGGGCGAGCAGTACTTC. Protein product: CASSPGARAGEQYF.